The clone carrying this TCR beta chain was counted at least ten times. Its antigen is undetermined. The sample belongs to a study of T-cell memory formation after mild COVID-19. The overall study: Largely donor-specific sequence clusters came from two donors.

Per the germline V gene, CDR1 is SGHRS and CDR2 is YFSETQ. The V segment lost 0 bases and the J segment 10 bases; nucleotides outside the gene matches: 2. This CDR3 contains 13 residues. Study-wide results and caveats: For second-wave clones that peaked at day 37, SARS-CoV-2 specificity went unverified. Detection of some responders pre-infection suggested pre-existing cross-reactive memory T cells participated. Day 15 to 85 contracting clones showed balanced CD4/CD8; later expanders leaned CD4+.

MiXCR, run by TCRdb on the 5' RACE reads, gives a single entry per CDR3 protein. The data hold around 420,000 distinct CDR3 sequences, with roughly a quarter observed a single time. Sequencing input: PBMCs or a T cell subset sorted from them (not recorded which). The chain couples TRBV5-1 to TRBJ1-4, with 8 bases matching TRBD1. This receptor was identified in an adult woman who had mild COVID-19 (a few samples of this study predate the infection). Cell type and time point are not known. CDR3 sequence reads: CASSLGDRGKLFF. As DNA, the CDR3 is TGCGCCAGCAGCTTGGGCGACAGGGGAAAACTGTTTTTT.